One TCR beta chain is described in this entry. As yet, its antigen is unknown. These data come from a study of OX40 agonist ivuxolimab in advanced cancers. Trimming cost V 2 bases and J 0 bases, with 11 bases left between them. Germline V CDR1 and CDR2: LNHDA, SQIVND (reference sequence). The CDR3 has 16 residues. Using immunoSEQ multiplex PCR, the repertoire was profiled, and TCRdb retains in-frame clones only, with some absent. This table holds 150,000 to 170,000 clones, around 94% found once. Overall study findings and caveats: Among the lowest peripheral clonal expansion occurred in 0.1-3.0 mg/kg partial responders.

This material consisted of CD4+ or CD8+ T cells sorted from blood, taken in a trial of the OX40 agonist ivuxolimab. This chain connects TRBV19 to TRBJ2-1; a possible D gene is TRBD2 (6 bases). The receptor's source is an adult with an advanced solid tumor such as melanoma, head and neck, liver or kidney cancer. CDR3 amino acids: CASSIIGRGSYNEQFF. CDR3 in DNA: TGTGCCAGTAGTATAATCGGGCGGGGCTCCTACAATGAGCAGTTCTTC.